The clone carrying this T cell receptor (beta chain) appeared a few times. This entry is derived from a study of T cell changes during pregnancy in multiple sclerosis. Data came from immunoSEQ multiplex PCR; TCRdb stores just in-frame clones and leaves some out. The sample has tens of thousands of clones; around 89% are singletons. CDR3 size: 14 residues. V lost 2 bases and J lost 1, with 6 bases in between. The germline V gene has CDR1 MDHEN and CDR2 SYDVKM. The clonotype originates from a female donor with multiple sclerosis, enrolled in a pregnancy study. Sequenced here: CD4+ T cells from peripheral blood mononuclear cells, sampled in the first trimester of pregnancy. The chain joins TRBV28 to TRBJ2-4; D might be TRBD2 (6 bases). The chain's CDR3 is CASSLGGAKNIQYF. The DNA for the CDR3 is TGTGCCAGCAGTTTAGGGGGGGCCAAAAACATTCAGTACTTC. The whole variable domain, remainder taken from reference TRBV28 and TRBJ2-4, is DVKVTQSSRYLVKRTGEKVFLECVQDMDHENMFWYRQDPGLGLRLIYFSYDVKMKEKGDIPEGYSVSREKKERFSLILESASTNQTSMYLCASSLGGAKNIQYFGAGTRLSVL.